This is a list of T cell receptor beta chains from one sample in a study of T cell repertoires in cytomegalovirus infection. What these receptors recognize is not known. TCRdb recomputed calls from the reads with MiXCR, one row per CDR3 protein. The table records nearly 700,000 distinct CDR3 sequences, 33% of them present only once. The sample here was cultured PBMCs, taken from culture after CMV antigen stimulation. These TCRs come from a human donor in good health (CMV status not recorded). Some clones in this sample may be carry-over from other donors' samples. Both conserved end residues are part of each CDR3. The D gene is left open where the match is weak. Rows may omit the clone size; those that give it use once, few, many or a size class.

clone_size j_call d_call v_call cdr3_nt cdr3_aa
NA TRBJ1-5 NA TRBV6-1 TGTGCCAGCAGCCGCGGACGAGGGCCCCAGCATTTT CASSRGRGPQHF
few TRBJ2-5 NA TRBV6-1 TGTGCCAGCAGTGCCGGAGCGGGCAACCAAGAGACCCAGTACTTC CASSAGAGNQETQYF
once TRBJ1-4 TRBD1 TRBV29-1 TGCAGCGGGAACAGGGGGGAGGGTGAAAAACTGTTTTTT CSGNRGEGEKLFF
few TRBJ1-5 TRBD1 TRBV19 TGTGCCAGTACAGGGGGATCTACTCAGCCCCAGCATTTT CASTGGSTQPQHF
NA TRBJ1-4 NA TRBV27 TGCGCCAGCGGAGCTGACAGGACGGGGAATGAAAAACTGTTTTTT CASGADRTGNEKLFF
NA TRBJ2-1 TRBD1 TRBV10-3 TGTGCCATCAGTGAGTCTGGGACAGGGGATATCGATGAGCAGTTCTTC CAISESGTGDIDEQFF
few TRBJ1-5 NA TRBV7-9 TGTGCCAGCAGCTTAGGTGGGGGTAAGTCCCAGCCCCAGCATTTT CASSLGGGKSQPQHF
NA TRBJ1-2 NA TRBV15 TGTGCCACCAGCAGAGATCAGGTTCCAAGGCCTAAGGGCTATGGCTACACCTTC CATSRDQVPRPKGYGYTF
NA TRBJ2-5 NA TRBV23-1 TGCGCCAGCAGTCAATCGCTAGCCAGGTCCTTCCAAGAGACCCAGTACTTC CASSQSLARSFQETQYF
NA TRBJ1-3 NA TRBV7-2 TGTGCCAGCAGCTTTAAGGGCCTCTCTGGAAACACCATATATTTT CASSFKGLSGNTIYF
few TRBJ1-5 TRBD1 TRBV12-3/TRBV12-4 TGTGCCAGCAGTCGGACAGGGGGTTACAATCAGCCCCAGCATTTT CASSRTGGYNQPQHF
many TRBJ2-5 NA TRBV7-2 TGTGCCAGCAGCTTGGGACTCGGAGGGACCAAAGAGACCCAGTACTTC CASSLGLGGTKETQYF
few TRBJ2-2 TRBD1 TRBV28 TGTGCCAGCAGACCCACAGGGGTCACCGGGGAGCTGTTTTTT CASRPTGVTGELFF
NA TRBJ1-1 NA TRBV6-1 TGTGCCAGCAGCCGAATAGTGAACACTGAAGCTTTCTTT CASSRIVNTEAFF
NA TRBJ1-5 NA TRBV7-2 TGTGCCAGCAGTTATAAAGGGGCAGCCGGGCCCCAGCATTTT CASSYKGAAGPQHF
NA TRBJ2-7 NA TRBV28 TGTGCCAGCCGTTCGCGGGTAGGACCCTACGAGCAGTACTTC CASRSRVGPYEQYF
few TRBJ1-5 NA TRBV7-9 TGTGCCAGCAGCCAGCGCAGAGATCAGCCCCAGCATTTT CASSQRRDQPQHF
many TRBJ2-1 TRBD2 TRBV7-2 TGTGCCAGCAGCCCCGTAGGGACTAGCGGATACAATGAGCAGTTCTTC CASSPVGTSGYNEQFF
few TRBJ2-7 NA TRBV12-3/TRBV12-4 TGTGCCAGCCCCCGACCCTACGAGCAGTACTTC CASPRPYEQYF
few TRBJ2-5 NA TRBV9 TGTGCCAGCAGCGTAGCTGGGGAGACCCAGTACTTC CASSVAGETQYF
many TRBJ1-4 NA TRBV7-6 TGTGCCAGCAGCCTCAGTAGGACAACTAATGAAAAACTGTTTTTT CASSLSRTTNEKLFF
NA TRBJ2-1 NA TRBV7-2 TGTGCCAGCACCCCACCGCCGGGGGTTAGTTTCTTC CASTPPPGVSFF